The T cell receptor beta chain under discussion was sequenced for a study of OX40 agonist ivuxolimab in advanced cancers. Concerning the study at large: Ivuxolimab, which targeted the costimulatory receptor OX40 (CD134), was an agonistic, fully human IgG2 monoclonal antibody. Intravenous ivuxolimab was administered to patients every 2 weeks at six dose levels: 0.01, 0.1, 0.3, 1.5, 3 and 10 mg/kg. Among the 52 dose-escalation patients, approximately 20 had hepatocellular carcinoma, 15 or so melanoma, 9 renal cell carcinoma and 9 head and neck cancer. A male proportion of about 79% and a mean age of approximately 55 years, ranging from about 20 to 79, were recorded for the dose-escalation cohort. Prior anti-PD-1, anti-PD-L1 or anti-CTLA-4 therapy was permitted, and about 40% of dose-escalation patients had received checkpoint inhibitors. Partial responses occurred in three dose-escalation patients: two with cutaneous melanoma and one with hepatocellular carcinoma. Peripheral TCRbeta sequencing was intended to test whether TCR sequence diversity was altered and clonal T-cell expansion was caused by ivuxolimab. The paper reports the monotherapy dose-escalation portion (N = 52 patients) of the phase I ivuxolimab trial.

What the study reported, not specific to this receptor: Low levels of normalized T-cell clonal expansion were also seen in some nonresponding patients. Antigen specificity was not determined for the clonally expanded peripheral T cells. After ivuxolimab, expanded clones were on average more numerous among CD8+ T cells than among CD4+ T cells. In the 0.1-3.0 mg/kg groups, partial responders were among the patients with the lowest normalized peripheral clonal expansion, particularly in CD8+ T cells. At doses from 0.1 to 3.0 mg/kg, clonal expansion was seen in both CD4+ and CD8+ blood T cells between baseline and week 6.

Genomic DNA was isolated from the sorted cells so that the TCRbeta CDR3 region could be sequenced. The immunoSEQ Assay was used for sequencing of TCRbeta CDR3 regions. The immuneACCESS repertoire file appears here via TCRdb, limited to in-frame rearrangements. These files lack a portion of the clones; in checked studies, under half of the deficit traces to unresolved V genes, and the cause of the others is not known. This sample comprises more than 60,000 clones, roughly 87% of them detected only once. The ten largest clones take up around 0.6% of the sample. The trial excluded patients who had a history of autoimmune disease or who were on systemic immunosuppression. Peripheral blood for TCR sequencing was drawn from every dose cohort at baseline, at cycle 4 day 1 and at cycle 7 day 1. Samples were obtained from an open-label, multicenter, first-in-human phase I dose-escalation trial of ivuxolimab. The trial enrolled adults with locally advanced or metastatic head and neck squamous cell, hepatocellular, melanoma or renal cell carcinoma. CD4+ and CD8+ T cells were sorted separately from peripheral blood before TCR sequencing.

For this clone: No antigen is known for it. The input lacks base qualities; no much larger clone sits a single base away.

Trimming removed 4 bases from V and 6 bases from J, leaving 7 bases between the germline ends. There are 11 amino acids in the CDR3, from cysteine to phenylalanine inclusive. Just the 33-base CDR3 DNA is kept, in frame starting at base 1. In the germline V gene, CDR1 corresponds to SGHDT and CDR2 to YYEEEE. The sample in question was CD4+ or CD8+ T cells sorted from blood, obtained in a trial of the OX40 agonist ivuxolimab. The chain links TRBV5-6 with TRBJ1-1; the D gene is not confidently resolved. This TCR came from an adult with an advanced solid tumor such as melanoma, head and neck, liver or kidney cancer. Here is the DNA: TGTGCCAGCAGCCAAGGATCTGAAGCTTTCTTT. This translates into CASSQGSEAFF.